Shown below are 11 T cell receptor beta chains from a single sample sequenced in a study of TIL therapy for anti-PD-1-resistant metastatic lung cancer. Sequencing used immunoSEQ v3. Measured with immunoSEQ multiplex PCR; TCRdb has only the in-frame clones, and not every one. Of 25,000 to 35,000 clones detected, about 80% appear once; the ten largest clones hold 2.5% to 3%. The time point: pre-treatment sample, taken before nivolumab and TIL therapy. Sequencing used blood, obtained at baseline. These receptors were collected from a woman aged 30-85 years with non-small cell lung cancer.

The chain carries TRBV7-6 and TRBJ2-1, with 9 nucleotides matching TRBD2. CDR3 length equals 16 residues. With V trimmed by 1 base and J by 8 bases, 9 bases remained unmatched. Germline-derived CDR1 and CDR2 are SGHVS and FNYEAQ. The CDR3 coding sequence is TGTGCCAGCAGCTTAGAGAATAGCGGGAGAGTAGATGAGCAGTTCTTC. This encodes CASSLENSGRVDEQFF.

This chain links TRBV21-1 with TRBJ2-3; the table calls TRBD2, which could not be checked here. TRBV21-1 is flagged as a pseudogene. The CDR3 is 21 residues long. The CDR3 region is CASSKVDRTSGLFSSTDTQYF. The DNA for the CDR3 is TGTGCCAGCAGCAAAGTTGATAGGACTAGCGGTCTATTTAGTAGCACAGATACGCAGTATTTT.

The gene calls are TRBV29-1 and TRBJ1-1, with D uncertain. Trimming left V 4 bases short and J 4 bases short, with 10 bases between. The germline V gene has CDR1 SQVTM and CDR2 ANQGSEA. The CDR3 totals 12 residues. The CDR3 here is CSVARVGTEAFF. The CDR3 region has the DNA TGCAGCGTTGCCCGGGTGGGCACTGAAGCTTTCTTT. Variable domain in full (rest from reference TRBV29-1 and TRBJ1-1): SAVISQKPSRDICQRGTSLTIQCQVDSQVTMMFWYRQQPGQSLTLIATANQGSEATYESGFVIDKFPISRPNLTFSTLTVSNMSPEDSSIYLCSVARVGTEAFFGQGTRLTVV.

CDR3 protein: CASSPPVTGRTNTEAFF. CDR3 in DNA: TGTGCCAGCTCACCACCGGTGACAGGGCGAACGAACACTGAAGCTTTCTTT. The chain joins TRBV18 to TRBJ1-1; 7 bases agree with TRBD1. The CDR3 is made up of 17 amino acids. Trimming took 0 bases from V and 1 from J; bases not matched to a gene: 8. CDR1 is KGHSH and CDR2 is LQKENI in the germline V gene.

The table lists this clone with a few counts. The chain links TRBV9 to TRBJ2-7; 13 bases map to TRBD2. CDR1 and CDR2 from the germline V gene are SGDLS and YYNGEE. After removal of 3 bases from V and 7 bases from J, the junction contained 7 bases not matched to a gene. The CDR3 contains 15 residues. The CDR3 spells CASSATTGLAGEQYF. The CDR3 DNA reads TGTGCCAGCAGCGCCACCACGGGACTAGCGGGGGAGCAGTACTTC.

The V and J genes are TRBV5-1 and TRBJ1-1, with D maybe TRBD1 (5 bases). The V and J ends lost 0 bases and 4 bases respectively, with 16 bases between them. The germline V gene encodes CDR1 SGHRS and CDR2 YFSETQ. CDR3 length: 16 residues. CDR3 in amino acids: CASSLARGTMSTEAFF. CDR3 nucleotides: TGCGCCAGCAGCTTGGCCCGGGGGACTATGTCCACTGAAGCTTTCTTT.

The rearrangement uses TRBV5-4 and TRBJ2-7; 9 bases fit TRBD2. J gave up 3 bases and V 4 bases, and 5 bases lay outside the gene matches. The CDR3 contains 14 residues. The germline V gene encodes CDR1 SGHNT and CDR2 YYREEE (reference sequence). CDR3 sequence (DNA): TGTGCCAGCAGCACCGGACTAGCGAGCTACGAGCAGTACTTC. It is translated as CASSTGLASYEQYF.

This chain links TRBV9 with TRBJ2-3, with TRBD2 as a possible D gene (5 bases). CDR1 SGDLS and CDR2 YYNGEE come from the germline V gene. Trimming left V 0 bases short and J 4 bases short, with 9 bases between. The length of the CDR3 is 14 residues. In DNA, the CDR3 is TGTGCCAGCAGCGTAGTTCCTAGCCCAGATACGCAGTATTTT. Residues: CASSVVPSPDTQYF.

The chain has TRBV7-9 and TRBJ2-2; maybe TRBD1 (5 bases). The V end was cut by 2 bases, the J end by 6 bases, with 13 bases between. Germline V gene sequence: CDR1 SEHNR, CDR2 FQNEAQ (reference sequence). CDR3 length equals 15 residues. CDR3 sequence (DNA): TGTGCCAGCAGCTTATGGCCCCAGGGCGCCGGGGAGCTGTTTTTT. It codes for CASSLWPQGAGELFF.

The V gene is TRBV11-2, the J gene TRBJ2-2, with 11 positions matching TRBD2. Losses at the gene ends were 5 bases for V and 7 bases for J; bases not matched to a gene: 9. The CDR3 totals 16 residues. CDR1 is SGHAT and CDR2 is FQNNGV in the germline V gene. CDR3 amino acids: CASSTLAGGLGGELFF. The CDR3 nucleotides are TGTGCCAGCAGCACATTAGCGGGAGGGCTAGGCGGGGAGCTGTTTTTT.

The chain combines TRBV18 with TRBJ2-1; the D gene is possibly TRBD1 (6 bases). CDR1 is KGHSH and CDR2 is LQKENI in the germline V gene. The V gene lost 3 bases and the J gene lost 0 bases, with 12 bases spanning the gap. The CDR3 sequence is 16 residues long. CDR3 region: CASSPLGAGSYNEQFF. The CDR3 bases are TGTGCCAGCTCACCCTTGGGGGCCGGCTCCTACAATGAGCAGTTCTTC.